The 8 T cell receptor beta chains given below trace back to one sample, sequenced in a study of shared clonotypes between healthy human individuals. Sequencing was performed with immunoSEQ multiplex PCR; in TCRdb, only in-frame clones are kept and a portion is missing. The sample lists some 1,900,000 clones; over 85% were seen once. Positive CCR7 selection of CD45RO-negative cells yielded the naive CD8 cells, and terminally differentiated effector memory CD45RA+ cells were excluded. Sequenced material: naive CD8+ T cells sorted from blood. Receptors originate from a man between 18 and 35 years old in good health.

The CDR3 DNA sequence: TGCGCCAGCAGCCAAGATCGGCTAGCGGGGAACTACGAGCAGTACTTC. This codes for CASSQDRLAGNYEQYF. The V gene is TRBV4-3, the J gene TRBJ2-7; 9 nucleotides agree with TRBD2. Trimming removed 0 bases from V and 3 bases from J; junction bases left unmatched: 6. CDR1 and CDR2 from the germline V gene are LGHNA and YSLEER. The CDR3 is made up of 16 amino acids.

The gene calls are TRBV5-1 and TRBJ2-7; unclear D gene. V dropped 5 bases and J dropped 0 bases, with 12 bases sitting between them. The CDR3 loop spans 14 amino acids. Germline V gene data show CDR1 as SGHRS and CDR2 as YFSETQ. CDR3 sequence reads: CASSSAQDSYEQYF. The DNA for the CDR3 is TGCGCCAGCAGTTCCGCTCAGGACTCCTACGAGCAGTACTTC.

The genes are TRBV28 and TRBJ1-1; D is uncertain. This CDR3 comprises 14 residues. Trimming took 0 bases from V and 0 from J, leaving 5 bases between them. Per the germline V gene, CDR1 is MDHEN and CDR2 is SYDVKM. CDR3 protein: CASSLWSVNTEAFF. The CDR3 bases are TGTGCCAGCAGTTTATGGTCAGTGAACACTGAAGCTTTCTTT.

The rearrangement links TRBV28 to TRBJ1-5; D possibly corresponds to TRBD1 (6 bases). CDR3 length: 14 amino acids. CDR1 and CDR2 from the germline V gene are MDHEN and SYDVKM. Trimming removed 2 bases from V and 6 bases from J, with 11 bases in between. The CDR3 sequence is CASSLRIQGQPQHF. The CDR3, as DNA: TGTGCCAGCAGTTTAAGGATACAGGGTCAGCCCCAGCATTTT.

About this clone itself: The sample has other DNA sequences that encode this CDR3 too. The genes are TRBV29-1 and TRBJ2-7; 8 positions agree with TRBD1. The J segment lost 3 bases and the V segment lost 6 bases, leaving 7 bases of the junction unmatched. The CDR3 contains 13 residues. Germline CDR1 reads SQVTM; CDR2 reads ANQGSEA. CDR3 nucleotide sequence: TGCAGCGTCGATTCAGGGGGCGGCTACGAGCAGTACTTC. Amino acids: CSVDSGGGYEQYF.

This rearrangement joins TRBV2 to TRBJ1-4, with 8 nucleotides matching TRBD1. In germline, CDR1 is SNHLY, CDR2 FYNNEI. CDR3 length equals 15 residues. V was pared by 7 bases and J by 6 bases, with 10 bases of the junction left unmatched. DNA for the CDR3: TGTGCCAGCACCCAACCCAGGGGGCAGGATGAAAAACTGTTTTTT. Translating it yields CASTQPRGQDEKLFF.

This clone came up once. The genes are TRBV7-9 and TRBJ2-7; 11 bases are shared with TRBD1. The CDR3 has 15 residues. J gave up 6 bases and V 5 bases, and 9 bases lay outside the gene matches. CDR1 is SEHNR, CDR2 FQNEAQ, per germline (reference sequence). Here the CDR3 DNA reads TGTGCCAGCAGCACCGGACAGGGGGCAGTACCCGAGCAGTACTTC. The encoded protein is CASSTGQGAVPEQYF.

The V gene is TRBV10-3, the J gene TRBJ2-5, with 10 positions matching TRBD1. The CDR3 is 15 residues long. The germline V gene has CDR1 ENHRY and CDR2 SYGVKD. Trimming at V came to 4 bases and at J to 3 bases, leaving 5 bases not matched to a gene. This chain's CDR3 is CAISATGTGEETQYF. DNA of the CDR3: TGTGCCATCAGTGCGACCGGGACAGGGGAAGAGACCCAGTACTTC.